This T cell receptor beta chain was identified during a study of cytomegalovirus exposure and HLA in healthy donors. Background on the study: Earlier, 180 million or so T cells were analyzed, and fewer than 120 million unique TCR beta sequences were found among them.

This clone was recorded a few times. Its cognate antigen is unknown. Study outcomes and limitations: A link between a missense DCLRE1C variant and TCR beta V- and J-gene trimming emerged from a later analysis.

The PCR used 60 Vbeta and 13 Jbeta primers. Some clones are missing from TCRdb's copy, which holds only in-frame ones; the method was immunoSEQ multiplex PCR. Here the sample spans around 58,000 clones, 55% to 75% being singletons. Every donor was a healthy person donating bone marrow. This clonotype was sampled from a man between 40 and 49 years old in good health and CMV-seropositive. Specimen: PBMCs.

CDR3 DNA: TGTGCCAGCTCACCCGCCGGGACAGGCGGGGGAACGGAAAAACTGTTTTTT. This codes for CASSPAGTGGGTEKLFF. The chain is built from TRBV18 and TRBJ1-4, with TRBD1 matching 8 bases. Germline assignment: CDR1 KGHSH and CDR2 LQKENI. This CDR3 spans 17 amino acids. V was clipped by 3 bases and J by 8 bases; unmatched bases: 14.